This TCR beta chain derives from a study of CD8 T cells in ankylosing spondylitis. CDR3 length equals 15 residues. V lost 4 bases, J lost 3 bases, and 15 bases lay in between. CDR1 is LNHDA and CDR2 is SQIVND in the germline V gene (reference sequence). MiXCR was run by TCRdb on the 5' RACE reads, yielding one entry per CDR3 protein. The sample shows 36,000 or so distinct CDR3 sequences, 11% of them seen only once. There are a few counts of this clonotype. The sequencing input was synovial fluid, either unsorted or a sorted T cell fraction (not recorded which). The chain has TRBV19 and TRBJ1-2; D remains ambiguous. This sequence was found in a male donor with ankylosing spondylitis. CDR3 DNA sequence: TGTGCCAGTAGTACCCGACTTGGGTCCCACTATGGCTACACCTTC. As protein: CASSTRLGSHYGYTF.